The 7 T cell receptor beta chains listed next were all sequenced from one sample in a study of blood T cell repertoires in COVID-19. TCRdb's table, derived via immunoSEQ multiplex PCR, lists solely in-frame clones and lacks some. Among more than 70,000 clones listed, 79% were seen once. Sequenced sample: peripheral blood. The receptor set was obtained from a human donor in a cohort sampled during active COVID-19.

This chain links TRBV30 with TRBJ2-3; D uncertain. CDR1 and CDR2 from the germline V gene are GTSNPN and SVGIG (reference sequence). CDR3 length equals 15 residues. Trimming removed 4 bases at V and 2 bases at J, with 16 bases between. CDR3 in amino acids: CAWNPPPQNTDTQYF. CDR3 in DNA: TGTGCCTGGAATCCACCCCCGCAGAACACAGATACGCAGTATTTT.

This chain connects TRBV2 to TRBJ2-7; weak D call: TRBD1 (6 bases). The germline V gene encodes CDR1 SNHLY and CDR2 FYNNEI. CDR3 length: 14 amino acids. V was clipped by 9 bases and J by 0 bases, with 15 bases between them. The CDR3 here is CASITDRSSYEQYF. CDR3 bases: TGTGCCAGTATTACTGACAGGAGCTCCTACGAGCAGTACTTC.

The sample holds one count of this clone. V and J are TRBV3-1 (or the pseudogene TRBV3-2) and TRBJ2-2, with 12 positions matching TRBD2. Germline V gene lookup returns CDR1 LGHDT and CDR2 YNNKEL (reference sequence). V lost 4 bases to trimming and J lost 3 bases; unmatched junction nucleotides: 6. This CDR3 has 17 amino acids. CDR3 in amino acids: CASSRRTSGTHTGELFF. The CDR3 DNA follows: TGTGCCAGCAGCCGACGGACTAGCGGGACCCACACCGGGGAGCTGTTTTTT.

The CDR3 bases are TGTGCCAGCAGAGTAGCGGGAGGGCCAACCGGGGAGCTGTTTTTT. This encodes CASRVAGGPTGELFF. V gene TRBV2 combines with J gene TRBJ2-2, with 11 bases aligning to TRBD2. This CDR3 comprises 15 residues. V trimming: 6 bases; J trimming: 5 bases; junction bases outside the gene matches: 5. Germline CDR1 is SNHLY and CDR2 is FYNNEI.

This clone was found once. The chain combines TRBV11-2 with TRBJ1-4, with D uncertain. This CDR3 contains 15 residues. The germline V and J ends were trimmed by 4 bases and 2 bases, with 11 bases remaining between them. Germline V gene lookup returns CDR1 SGHAT and CDR2 FQNNGV. The CDR3 sequence: CASSSEDGTNEKLFF. The CDR3 DNA follows: TGTGCCAGCAGCTCCGAGGATGGGACTAATGAAAAACTGTTTTTT.

The chain joins TRBV7-8 to TRBJ2-5, with no clear D. Trimming pared 2 bases from V and 5 bases from J, leaving 12 bases between. Germline CDR1 SGHVS, CDR2 FQNEAQ. There are 14 residues in the CDR3. Written as DNA, the CDR3 is TGTGCCAGCAGCTTATCGACACCAGTTGAGACCCAGTACTTC. Translated, it gives CASSLSTPVETQYF.

This chain joins TRBV12-3 or TRBV12-4 and TRBJ2-1; D might be TRBD2 (6 bases). The V gene lost 10 bases and the J gene lost 1 base, with 8 bases spanning the gap. The CDR3 loop spans 12 amino acids. The CDR3 DNA follows: TGTGCCACCGGGACTTCCTACAATGAGCAGTTCTTC. It encodes CATGTSYNEQFF.